The present entry profiles one T cell receptor (beta chain) with its context. Its antigen is not identified. The data derive from a study of cytomegalovirus exposure and HLA in healthy donors. Background on the study: In an earlier analysis, almost 120 million unique TCR beta sequences were found from some 180 million T cells. The study's findings and limits: According to a later analysis, most TCR beta chains associated with CMV appeared HLA-restricted.

In germline, CDR1 is MDHEN, CDR2 SYDVKM. J was trimmed by 5 bases and V by 2 bases; bases with no gene match: 3. The CDR3 is made up of 14 amino acids. Use of 60 Vbeta and 13 Jbeta primers characterized the PCR. Produced via immunoSEQ multiplex PCR; TCRdb's table is partial and in-frame only. Recorded for this sample: about 200,000 clones. The source is a girl aged 2-15 years in good health and CMV-seropositive. Sequencing was carried out using PBMCs. The chain links TRBV28 to TRBJ2-1; 7 nucleotides agree with TRBD2. For the CDR3, the DNA is TGTGCCAGCAGTTTAAGGGGACTAAACAATGAGCAGTTCTTC. Protein sequence: CASSLRGLNNEQFF.